Presented here are 8 T cell receptor beta chains from one specimen sequenced in a study of T-cell reconstitution after alpha-beta-depleted transplantation in children. Preparation of the TCRbeta library involved a method that used unique molecular identifiers. TCRdb re-called the PCR reads through MiXCR, storing one row per CDR3 protein. The data hold about 580,000 distinct CDR3 sequences, with roughly 24% observed a single time. The material sequenced was PBMCs, mostly from graft donor cells, taken 360 days after TCRalphabeta/CD19-depleted stem cell transplant. Receptors were obtained from a boy younger than two who had a stem cell transplant for acute myeloid leukemia, so the T cells may come from the graft donor.

This clonotype was detected a few times. V and J are TRBV4-3 and TRBJ2-1, with 9 bases that match TRBD2. The germline gives CDR1 LGHNA, CDR2 YSLEER. V lost 1 base to trimming and J lost 8 bases; unmatched junction nucleotides: 12. CDR3 length: 17 amino acids. DNA for the CDR3: TGCGCCAGCAGCCAAGTGGGTAGCGGGGGATGGGAGCATGAGCAGTTCTTC. It translates to CASSQVGSGGWEHEQFF.

This clonotype was recorded a few times. The CDR3: CASSQRPGGQQYV. The CDR3 bases are TGTGCCAGCAGCCAACGCCCGGGGGGTCAGCAGTACGTC. The rearrangement joins TRBV27 to TRBJ2-7, with 7 bases aligning to TRBD2. Per the germline V gene, CDR1 is MNHEY and CDR2 is SMNVEV (reference sequence). The junction had 10 bases not matched to a gene; V was cut back by 6 bases and J by 8 bases. CDR3 length: 13 amino acids.

The chain uses TRBV7-2 and TRBJ2-3; no definite D call. CDR1 and CDR2 (germline): SGHTA, FQGNSA. V gave up 1 base and J gave up 5 bases, with 4 bases separating them. This CDR3 is built from 12 residues. The CDR3 is CASSLDVDTQYF. The CDR3 bases are TGTGCCAGCAGCTTAGATGTAGATACGCAGTATTTT.

CDR3 loop: CASSSQPSVADTQYF. The CDR3 coding sequence is TGTGCCAGCAGTTCCCAGCCCTCGGTAGCAGATACGCAGTATTTT. This rearrangement joins TRBV12-3 or TRBV12-4 to TRBJ2-3; the D is unclear. Trimming took 4 bases from V and 4 from J, leaving 15 bases between them. There are 15 residues in the CDR3.

This clonotype has just a few counts. The gene calls are TRBV5-5 and TRBJ2-1; the D gene could be TRBD1 or TRBD2 (5 bases each). Trimming pared 0 bases from V and 0 bases from J, leaving 16 bases between. The germline gives CDR1 SGHKS, CDR2 YYEKEE (reference sequence). This CDR3 has 18 amino acids. The DNA of the CDR3 is TGTGCCAGCAGCTTGGCTTTGGTCGGGGCTAGCTCCTACAATGAGCAGTTCTTC. Amino acid sequence: CASSLALVGASSYNEQFF.

Points on this clonotype: This may stem from a read error, because a much larger clone lies one nucleotide away. The V and J genes are TRBV5-1 and TRBJ1-6; TRBD1 matches 8 bases. The CDR3 is made up of 16 amino acids. The germline CDR1 and CDR2 sequences are SGHRS and YFSETQ. For the CDR3, the DNA is TGCGCCAGCAGCAACCTGGACAGGGCCGAGGGTTCACCCCCCCACTTT. Translated, it gives CASSNLDRAEGSPPHF.

This clonotype was observed once. The chain links TRBV6-2 or TRBV6-3 to TRBJ2-7; 8 nucleotides line up with TRBD1. The CDR3 extends over 13 amino acids. Germline CDR1 MNHEY, CDR2 SVGEGT. J gave up 3 bases and V 7 bases, and 5 bases lay outside the gene matches. CDR3 in DNA: TGTGCCAGCAACCAGGGGGCGGTCTACGAGCAGTACTTC. It codes for CASNQGAVYEQYF.

This sequence joins TRBV12-3 or TRBV12-4 and TRBJ2-3; 7 bases align to TRBD1. The V and J ends lost 7 bases and 0 bases, in that order; junction bases with no gene match: 10. The CDR3 loop spans 16 amino acids. CDR3 DNA: TGTGCCAGCACCACTCCAGGACAGGTTAGCACAGATACGCAGTATTTT. It codes for CASTTPGQVSTDTQYF.